These 25 T cell receptor beta chains were all obtained from the same sample, sequenced in a study of CD4 T cells in relation to SARS-CoV-2 and coronaviruses. Before the COVID-19 pandemic, during about 2011-2019, CD4+ T cells were taken from unexposed donors. The assay was immunoSEQ multiplex PCR, and TCRdb's table has in-frame clones only and misses some. Of about 60,000 clones listed, approximately 94% are singletons. Sequences were obtained from naive CD4+ T cells from PBMCs. Subset meaning: naive CD4+ T cells isolated by negative enrichment. The receptor source for this set is a human donor in good health.

This sequence joins TRBV12-3 or TRBV12-4 and TRBJ2-7, with D possibly TRBD2 on 5 matching bases. Trimming took 5 bases from V and 3 from J, leaving 8 bases between them. There are 12 residues in the CDR3. The CDR3 sequence: CASSRRGYEQYF. CDR3 nucleotide sequence: TGTGCCAGCAGTCGCCGGGGCTACGAGCAGTACTTC.

To note about this clone: Sequence at one end of the junction differs from germline and may be a read error. The CDR3 sequence: CKEGAYEQYF. The CDR3 DNA sequence: TGCAAGGAGGGAGCCTACGAGCAGTACTTC. The chain has TRBV28 and TRBJ2-7; a possible D gene is TRBD2 (6 bases). Germline lookup yields CDR1 MDHEN and CDR2 SYDVKM. CDR3 length: 10 residues.

The chain joins TRBV7-8 to TRBJ2-2; 7 bases line up with TRBD2. After removal of 1 base from V and 6 bases from J, the junction contained 5 bases not matched to a gene. The CDR3 runs to 15 residues. CDR1 SGHVS and CDR2 FQNEAQ come from the germline V gene. CDR3: CASSLGAAGAGELFF. The CDR3, as DNA: TGTGCCAGCAGCTTAGGCGCGGCGGGGGCCGGGGAGCTGTTTTTT.

V is TRBV5-4 and J is TRBJ2-1; 13 bases map to TRBD2. The trim removed 2 bases at V and 0 bases at J, leaving 5 bases unmatched. Germline V gives CDR1 SGHNT, CDR2 YYREEE (reference sequence). The CDR3 extends over 18 amino acids. CDR3 region: CASSFSGLAGPSYNEQFF. The CDR3 DNA reads TGTGCCAGCAGCTTTTCGGGACTAGCGGGACCCTCCTACAATGAGCAGTTCTTC.

This sequence joins TRBV5-5 and TRBJ1-1, with D hard to call. The CDR3 consists of 14 residues. Trimming left V 0 bases short and J 1 base short, with 7 bases between. Germline lookup yields CDR1 SGHKS and CDR2 YYEKEE (reference sequence). The CDR3 is CASSLVRQNTEAFF. The CDR3 DNA reads TGTGCCAGCAGCTTGGTGAGACAGAACACTGAAGCTTTCTTT. Looking up the rest from reference TRBV5-5 and TRBJ1-1 gives the full variable domain: DAGVTQSPTHLIKTRGQQVTLRCSPISGHKSVSWYQQVLGQGPQFIFQYYEKEERGRGNFPDRFSARQFPNYSSELNVNALLLGDSALYLCASSLVRQNTEAFFGQGTRLTVV.

The rearrangement links TRBV4-1 to TRBJ2-7, with no clear D. V shed 3 bases and J shed 4 bases, with 13 bases lying between them. Germline loops: CDR1 MGHRA, CDR2 YSYEKL. There are 14 residues in the CDR3. CDR3 DNA: TGCGCCAGCAGCCACCTACATGGCCCGTACGAGCAGTACTTC. This codes for CASSHLHGPYEQYF.

This clone was counted once. The CDR3 reads CASSLDSPLHF. CDR3 in DNA: TGTGCCAGCAGTCTGGATTCACCCCTCCACTTT. The gene calls are TRBV12-3 or TRBV12-4 and TRBJ1-6; D is ambiguous. V was clipped by 5 bases and J by 8 bases, with 4 bases between them. This CDR3 is 11 amino acids long.

This clone came up once. This chain links TRBV27 with TRBJ1-5; the match to TRBD1 covers 7 bases. With V trimmed by 4 bases and J by 2 bases, 5 bases remained unmatched. CDR1 and CDR2 from the germline V gene are MNHEY and SMNVEV (reference sequence). The CDR3 has 15 residues. CDR3 sequence: CASSSTGTGNQPQHF. In nucleotides, the CDR3 is TGTGCCAGCAGTTCCACCGGGACAGGCAATCAGCCCCAGCATTTT.

This chain connects TRBV30 to TRBJ1-5; D remains ambiguous. The germline gives CDR1 GTSNPN, CDR2 SVGIG (reference sequence). CDR3 length: 12 residues. V shed 2 bases and J shed 0 bases, with 2 bases lying between them. The CDR3 DNA reads as TGTGCCTGGAGTTCTAGCAATCAGCCCCAGCATTTT. Protein sequence: CAWSSSNQPQHF.

The count of this clone is one. V usage is TRBV19 and J usage is TRBJ1-1, with a tentative D call TRBD1 (6 bases). CDR3 size: 14 residues. From germline, CDR1 is LNHDA and CDR2 SQIVND (reference sequence). V was shortened by 5 bases and J by 0 bases, with 10 bases between the two germline ends. The CDR3 here is CASSFGQLNTEAFF. The CDR3 DNA sequence: TGTGCCAGTAGTTTTGGACAGCTGAACACTGAAGCTTTCTTT.

The genes are TRBV5-5 and TRBJ2-1; D remains unclear. In germline, CDR1 is SGHKS, CDR2 YYEKEE (reference sequence). This CDR3 is built from 13 residues. V lost 2 bases and J lost 9, with 12 bases in between. The CDR3 DNA sequence: TGTGCCAGCAGCTTCACGTTTAGCAGTGAGCAGTTCTTC. Translating it yields CASSFTFSSEQFF.

The chain recombines TRBV19 with TRBJ1-1; D gene ambiguous. This CDR3 contains 13 residues. The ends were cut back, 5 bases at V and 1 base at J, with 8 bases in the middle. Germline lookup yields CDR1 LNHDA and CDR2 SQIVND (reference sequence). The CDR3 DNA reads TGTGCCAGTAGTCCGGGCGCGAACACTGAAGCTTTCTTT. It yields the protein CASSPGANTEAFF.

The rearrangement uses TRBV6-5 and TRBJ1-1; D not certain. The germline V gene has CDR1 MNHEY and CDR2 SVGAGI. The CDR3 has 15 amino acids. Trimming pared 0 bases from V and 0 bases from J, leaving 8 bases between. The CDR3, as DNA: TGTGCCAGCAGTTACTCGGCCAAGATGAACACTGAAGCTTTCTTT. Translating it yields CASSYSAKMNTEAFF.

The CDR3 DNA follows: TGCGCCAGCAGCGGATACCGGGACAGGGGTCCCCCCACCATATATTTT. It yields the protein CASSGYRDRGPPTIYF. The chain combines TRBV5-1 with TRBJ1-3; 10 nucleotides match TRBD1. Trimming at V came to 4 bases and at J to 9 bases, leaving 13 bases not matched to a gene. Germline CDR1 and CDR2: SGHRS and YFSETQ. The length of the CDR3 is 16 residues.

This clone was seen just once. The chain employs TRBV7-3 and TRBJ2-1, with no clear D. The V end was cut by 4 bases, the J end by 4 bases, with 14 bases between. The CDR3 has 15 residues. Looked up from germline, CDR1 is SGHTA and CDR2 is FQGTGA. DNA of the CDR3: TGTGCCAGCAGCTCCCAACCCTCGGGTTACAATGAGCAGTTCTTC. It encodes CASSSQPSGYNEQFF.

The chain has TRBV5-1 and TRBJ2-2; either TRBD1 or TRBD2 may fit D (5 bases each). The CDR3 loop spans 15 amino acids. The V end lost 4 bases, the J end lost 4 bases, and 14 bases lay between the germline ends. The germline gives CDR1 SGHRS, CDR2 YFSETQ. The CDR3 nucleotides are TGCGCCAGCAGCCTCACCGGGACCCTCACCGGGGAGCTGTTTTTT. Translation gives CASSLTGTLTGELFF.

V and J are TRBV3-1 (or the pseudogene TRBV3-2) and TRBJ2-7; tentative D call: TRBD2 (5 bases). The CDR3 consists of 12 residues. CDR1 is LGHDT and CDR2 is YNNKEL in the germline V gene (reference sequence). Between the trimmed V and J ends, which lost 0 bases and 9 bases, there was a span of 9 bases. The CDR3 region is CASSQESGGQYF. The CDR3 DNA reads as TGTGCCAGCAGCCAAGAATCAGGAGGGCAGTACTTC.

Here the CDR3 reads CASSYARTGSLEQYF. CDR3 coding DNA: TGTGCCAGCAGCTACGCCAGGACAGGGTCGCTCGAGCAGTACTTC. The chain employs TRBV7-2 and TRBJ2-7; 8 bases are shared with TRBD1. This CDR3 has 15 residues. Trimming removed 4 bases from V and 6 bases from J; junction bases left unmatched: 11. Germline V gene data show CDR1 as SGHTA and CDR2 as FQGNSA.

This chain links TRBV10-1 with TRBJ2-7, with 8 bases lining up with TRBD1. Trimming removed 10 bases from V and 0 bases from J; junction bases left unmatched: 8. The CDR3 is 14 amino acids. Germline V CDR1 and CDR2: WNHNN, SYGVQD (reference sequence). CDR3 DNA sequence: TGCGCCACCCAAACCGGGACAGGCTCCTACGAGCAGTACTTC. It is translated as CATQTGTGSYEQYF.

The chain is built from TRBV30 and TRBJ1-2; D gene ambiguous. The V and J ends lost 2 bases and 6 bases respectively, with 16 bases between them. Germline CDR1 and CDR2: GTSNPN and SVGIG (reference sequence). This CDR3 has 14 residues. The CDR3 region is CAWSPLVRPNGYTF. As DNA, the CDR3 is TGTGCCTGGAGTCCGTTGGTCAGGCCAAATGGCTACACCTTC.

The chain is built from TRBV28 and TRBJ2-7, with D possibly matching TRBD2 (5 bases). V was clipped by 2 bases and J by 3 bases, with 17 bases between them. The length of the CDR3 is 16 residues. The germline CDR1 and CDR2 sequences are MDHEN and SYDVKM. CDR3: CASSLDGWGERYEQYF. The DNA of the CDR3 is TGTGCCAGCAGTTTAGATGGTTGGGGAGAGCGCTACGAGCAGTACTTC.

This chain links TRBV28 with TRBJ2-7; a possible D gene is TRBD1 (6 bases). V was clipped by 6 bases and J by 2 bases, with 17 bases between them. The CDR3 runs 15 residues. Germline CDR1 reads MDHEN; CDR2 reads SYDVKM. The CDR3 reads CASSSTGTLTYEQYF. In DNA, the CDR3 is TGTGCCAGCAGCTCTACCGGGACACTGACCTACGAGCAGTACTTC.

The V gene is TRBV3-1 (or the pseudogene TRBV3-2), the J gene TRBJ1-1; D is ambiguous. CDR1 and CDR2 (germline): LGHDT, YNNKEL (reference sequence). This CDR3 region has 12 residues. Trimming took off 1 base at V and 3 bases at J, with 3 bases between the two ends. The CDR3 bases are TGTGCCAGCAGCCAAGTGTACACTGAAGCTTTCTTT. Its translation is CASSQVYTEAFF.

This clone was seen a few times. The chain has TRBV5-1 and TRBJ1-6; D unresolved. This CDR3 comprises 14 residues. Deletions cut 2 bases from V and 8 bases from J, with 11 bases between. The germline CDR1 and CDR2 sequences are SGHRS and YFSETQ. The CDR3 reads CASSFVGKDSPLHF. The CDR3 DNA is TGCGCCAGCAGCTTCGTGGGGAAGGATTCACCCCTCCACTTT.

V usage is TRBV27 and J usage is TRBJ2-5; D gene unclear. The germline V gene encodes CDR1 MNHEY and CDR2 SMNVEV (reference sequence). V was clipped by 4 bases and J by 5 bases, with 11 bases between them. The CDR3 loop spans 13 amino acids. As DNA, the CDR3 is TGTGCCAGCAGTTCTTTTAAGCGTGAGACCCAGTACTTC. Translating it yields CASSSFKRETQYF.